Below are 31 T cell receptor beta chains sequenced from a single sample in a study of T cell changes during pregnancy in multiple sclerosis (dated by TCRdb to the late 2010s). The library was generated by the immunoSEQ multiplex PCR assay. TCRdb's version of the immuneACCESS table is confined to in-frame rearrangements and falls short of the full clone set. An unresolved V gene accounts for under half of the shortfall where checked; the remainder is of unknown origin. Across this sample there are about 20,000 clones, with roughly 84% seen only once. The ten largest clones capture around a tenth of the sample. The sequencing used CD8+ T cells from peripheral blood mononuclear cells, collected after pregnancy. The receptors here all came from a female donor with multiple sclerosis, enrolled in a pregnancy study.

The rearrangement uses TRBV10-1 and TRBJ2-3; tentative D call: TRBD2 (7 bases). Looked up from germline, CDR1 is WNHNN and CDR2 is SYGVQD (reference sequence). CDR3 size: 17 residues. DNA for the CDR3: TGCGCAGGGGGGGGTTGGGAGGGATTAGACTTAGTTAATACGCAGTATTTT. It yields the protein CAGGGWEGLDLVNTQYF.

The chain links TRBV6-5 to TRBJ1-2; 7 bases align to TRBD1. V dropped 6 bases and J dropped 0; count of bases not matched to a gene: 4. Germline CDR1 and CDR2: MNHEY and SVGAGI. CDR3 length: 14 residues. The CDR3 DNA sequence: TGTGCCAGCAGCCTGACAGGGACTAACTATGGCTACACCTTC. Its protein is CASSLTGTNYGYTF.

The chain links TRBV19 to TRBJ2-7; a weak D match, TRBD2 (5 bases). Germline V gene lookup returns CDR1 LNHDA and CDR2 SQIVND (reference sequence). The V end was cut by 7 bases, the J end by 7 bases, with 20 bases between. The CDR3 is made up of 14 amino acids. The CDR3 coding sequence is TGTGCCAGTACCTCCCGGAGAGAGGGTACGGAGCAGTACTTC. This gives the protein CASTSRREGTEQYF.

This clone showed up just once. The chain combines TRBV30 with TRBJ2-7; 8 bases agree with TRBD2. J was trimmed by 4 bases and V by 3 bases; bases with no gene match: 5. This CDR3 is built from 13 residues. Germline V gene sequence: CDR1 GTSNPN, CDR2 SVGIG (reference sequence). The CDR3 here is CAWSPGGIYEQYF. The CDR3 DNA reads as TGTGCCTGGAGCCCGGGGGGGATATACGAGCAGTACTTC.

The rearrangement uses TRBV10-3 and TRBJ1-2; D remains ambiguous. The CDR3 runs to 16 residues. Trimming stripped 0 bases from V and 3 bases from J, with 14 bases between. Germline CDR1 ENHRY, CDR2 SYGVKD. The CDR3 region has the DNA TGTGCCATCAGTGAGTCGAGAAGCTACCTCGACTATGGCTACACCTTC. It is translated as CAISESRSYLDYGYTF.

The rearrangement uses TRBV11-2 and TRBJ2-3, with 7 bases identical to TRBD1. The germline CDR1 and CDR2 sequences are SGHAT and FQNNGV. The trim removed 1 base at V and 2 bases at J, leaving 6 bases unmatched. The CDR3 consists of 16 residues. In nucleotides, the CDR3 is TGTGCCAGCAGCTTAGGTTGGGACAGTCACACAGATACGCAGTATTTT. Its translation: CASSLGWDSHTDTQYF. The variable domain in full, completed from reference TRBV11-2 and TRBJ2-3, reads EAGVAQSPRYKIIEKRQSVAFWCNPISGHATLYWYQQILGQGPKLLIQFQNNGVVDDSQLPKDRFSAERLKGVDSTLKIQPAKLEDSAVYLCASSLGWDSHTDTQYFGPGTRLTVL.

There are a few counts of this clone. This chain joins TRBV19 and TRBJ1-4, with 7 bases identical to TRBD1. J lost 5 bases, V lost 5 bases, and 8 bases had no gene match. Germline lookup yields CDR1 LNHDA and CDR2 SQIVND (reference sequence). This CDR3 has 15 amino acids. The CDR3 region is CASSPDRFQNEKLFF. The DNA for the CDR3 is TGTGCCAGTAGTCCGGACAGGTTCCAAAATGAAAAACTGTTTTTT.

CDR3 loop: CASSQDTSSYNSPLHF. The CDR3 DNA is TGTGCCAGCAGCCAAGACACCAGCTCCTATAATTCACCCCTCCACTTT. V gene TRBV4-2 combines with J gene TRBJ1-6; D ambiguous. CDR3 length equals 16 residues. Germline assignment: CDR1 LGHNA and CDR2 YNFKEQ. V lost 0 bases and J 0 bases, leaving 6 bases between the germline ends.

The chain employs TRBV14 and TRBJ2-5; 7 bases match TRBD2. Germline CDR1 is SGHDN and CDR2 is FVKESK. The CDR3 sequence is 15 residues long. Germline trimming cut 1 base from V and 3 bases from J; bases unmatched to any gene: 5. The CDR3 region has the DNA TGTGCCAGCAGCCAAGTGGCAGGGAGGGAAGAGACCCAGTACTTC. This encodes CASSQVAGREETQYF. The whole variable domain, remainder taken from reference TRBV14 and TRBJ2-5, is EAGVTQFPSHSVIEKGQTVTLRCDPISGHDNLYWYRRVMGKEIKFLLHFVKESKQDESGMPNNRFLAERTGGTYSTLKVQPAELEDSGVYFCASSQVAGREETQYFGPGTRLLVL.

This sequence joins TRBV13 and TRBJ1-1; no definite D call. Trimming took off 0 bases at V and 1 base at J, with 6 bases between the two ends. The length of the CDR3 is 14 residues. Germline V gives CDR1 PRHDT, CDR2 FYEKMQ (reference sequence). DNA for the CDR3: TGTGCCAGCAGCTTAGGTGCGGAGAACACTGAAGCTTTCTTT. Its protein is CASSLGAENTEAFF. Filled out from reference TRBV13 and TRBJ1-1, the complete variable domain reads AAGVIQSPRHLIKEKRETATLKCYPIPRHDTVYWYQQGPGQDPQFLISFYEKMQSDKGSIPDRFSAQQFSDYHSELNMSSLELGDSALYFCASSLGAENTEAFFGQGTRLTVV.

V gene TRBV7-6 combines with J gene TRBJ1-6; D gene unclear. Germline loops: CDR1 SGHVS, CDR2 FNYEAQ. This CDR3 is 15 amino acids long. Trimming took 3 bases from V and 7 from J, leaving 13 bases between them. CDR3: CASSFTVGENSPLHF. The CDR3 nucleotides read TGTGCCAGCAGCTTTACAGTTGGTGAGAATTCACCCCTCCACTTT. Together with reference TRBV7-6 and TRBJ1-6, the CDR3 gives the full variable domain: GAGVSQSPRYKVTKRGQDVALRCDPISGHVSLYWYRQALGQGPEFLTYFNYEAQQDKSGLPNDRFSAERPEGSISTLTIQRTEQRDSAMYRCASSFTVGENSPLHFGNGTRLTVT.

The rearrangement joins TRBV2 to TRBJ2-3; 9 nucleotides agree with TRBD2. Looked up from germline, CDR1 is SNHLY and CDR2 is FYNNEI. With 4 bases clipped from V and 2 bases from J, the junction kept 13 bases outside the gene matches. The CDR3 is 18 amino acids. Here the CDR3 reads CASSARTSADWLTDTQYF. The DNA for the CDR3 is TGTGCCAGCAGTGCCAGGACTAGCGCAGACTGGCTCACAGATACGCAGTATTTT. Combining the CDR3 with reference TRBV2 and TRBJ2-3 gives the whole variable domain EPEVTQTPSHQVTQMGQEVILRCVPISNHLYFYWYRQILGQKVEFLVSFYNNEISEKSEIFDDQFSVERPDGSNFTLKIRSTKLEDSAMYFCASSARTSADWLTDTQYFGPGTRLTVL.

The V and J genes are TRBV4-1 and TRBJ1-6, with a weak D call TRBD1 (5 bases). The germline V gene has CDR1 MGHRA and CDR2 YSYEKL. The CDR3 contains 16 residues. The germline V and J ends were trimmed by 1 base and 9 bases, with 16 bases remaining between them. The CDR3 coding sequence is TGCGCCAGCAGCCAAGGGGGGGGGAACAGGATTTCACCCCTCCACTTT. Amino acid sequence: CASSQGGGNRISPLHF.

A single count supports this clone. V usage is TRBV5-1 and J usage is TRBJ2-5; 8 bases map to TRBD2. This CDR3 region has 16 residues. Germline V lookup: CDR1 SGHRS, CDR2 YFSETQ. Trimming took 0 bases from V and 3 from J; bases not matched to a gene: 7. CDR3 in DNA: TGCGCCAGCAGCTTGGCCAACGGGGGGGTTGAAGAGACCCAGTACTTC. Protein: CASSLANGGVEETQYF.

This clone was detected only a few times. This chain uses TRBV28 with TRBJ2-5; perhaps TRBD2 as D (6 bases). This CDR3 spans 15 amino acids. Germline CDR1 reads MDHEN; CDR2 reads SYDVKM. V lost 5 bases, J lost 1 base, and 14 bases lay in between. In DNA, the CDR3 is TGTGCCAGCAGTGTGACTAGTCTCGTCCAAGAGACCCAGTACTTC. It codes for CASSVTSLVQETQYF. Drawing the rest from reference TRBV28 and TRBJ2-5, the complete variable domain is DVKVTQSSRYLVKRTGEKVFLECVQDMDHENMFWYRQDPGLGLRLIYFSYDVKMKEKGDIPEGYSVSREKKERFSLILESASTNQTSMYLCASSVTSLVQETQYFGPGTRLLVL.

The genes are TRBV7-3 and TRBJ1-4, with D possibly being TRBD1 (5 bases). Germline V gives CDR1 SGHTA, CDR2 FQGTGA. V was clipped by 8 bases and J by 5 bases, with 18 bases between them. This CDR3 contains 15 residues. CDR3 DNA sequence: TGTGCCAGCCCCAAGACTGACAGAATAAATGAAAAACTGTTTTTT. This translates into CASPKTDRINEKLFF.

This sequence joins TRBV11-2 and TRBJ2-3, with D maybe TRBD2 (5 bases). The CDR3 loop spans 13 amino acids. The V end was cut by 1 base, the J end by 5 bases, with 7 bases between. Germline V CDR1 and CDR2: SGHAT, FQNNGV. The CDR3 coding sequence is TGTGCCAGCAGCTTAGGTGCGGGAGATACGCAGTATTTT. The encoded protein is CASSLGAGDTQYF.

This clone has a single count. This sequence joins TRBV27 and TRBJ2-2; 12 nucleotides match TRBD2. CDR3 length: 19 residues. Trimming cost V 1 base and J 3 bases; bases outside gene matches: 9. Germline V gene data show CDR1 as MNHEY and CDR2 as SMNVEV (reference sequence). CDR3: CASSLFPSGGEIYTGELFF. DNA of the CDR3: TGTGCCAGCAGTTTATTCCCTAGCGGGGGGGAAATCTACACCGGGGAGCTGTTTTTT.

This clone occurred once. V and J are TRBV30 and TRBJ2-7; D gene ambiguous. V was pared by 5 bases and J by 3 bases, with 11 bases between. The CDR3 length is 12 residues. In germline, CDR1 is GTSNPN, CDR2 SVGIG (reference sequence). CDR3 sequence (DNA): TGTGCCTGGTCAATCGCGGTCTACGAGCAGTACTTC. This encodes CAWSIAVYEQYF.

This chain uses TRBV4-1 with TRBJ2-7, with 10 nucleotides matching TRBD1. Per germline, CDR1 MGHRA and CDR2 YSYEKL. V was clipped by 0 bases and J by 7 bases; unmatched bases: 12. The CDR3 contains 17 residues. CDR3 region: CASSQEVSGQGFGEQYF. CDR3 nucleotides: TGCGCCAGCAGCCAAGAAGTTTCGGGACAGGGGTTCGGAGAGCAGTACTTC.

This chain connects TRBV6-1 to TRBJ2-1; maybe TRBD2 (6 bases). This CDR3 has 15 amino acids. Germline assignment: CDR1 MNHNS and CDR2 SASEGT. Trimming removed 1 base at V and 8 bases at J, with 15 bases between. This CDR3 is CASSEGAGLLYEQFF. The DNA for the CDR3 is TGTGCCAGCAGTGAAGGAGCGGGCCTCTTATATGAGCAGTTCTTC.

The CDR3 sequence is CASSSGSSYNEQFF. The CDR3 coding sequence is TGTGCCAGCAGTTCCGGGAGCTCCTACAATGAGCAGTTCTTC. The chain carries TRBV6-5 and TRBJ2-1, with a tentative D call TRBD2 (6 bases). This CDR3 is built from 14 residues. The V gene's germline CDR1 is MNHEY and CDR2 SVGAGI. V was pared by 4 bases and J by 0 bases, with 7 bases between.

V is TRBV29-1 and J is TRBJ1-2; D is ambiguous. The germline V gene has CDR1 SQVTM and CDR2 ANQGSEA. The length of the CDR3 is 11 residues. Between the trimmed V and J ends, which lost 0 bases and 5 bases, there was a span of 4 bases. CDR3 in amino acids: CSVEDMYGYTF. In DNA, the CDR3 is TGCAGCGTTGAAGACATGTATGGCTACACCTTC.

This CDR3 is CASSLGPSGAGELFF. In DNA form, the CDR3 reads TGTGCCAGCAGCTTAGGACCCTCAGGGGCCGGGGAGCTGTTTTTT. The chain recombines TRBV11-3 with TRBJ2-2, with D perhaps TRBD1 (6 bases). The germline V and J ends were trimmed by 1 base and 6 bases, with 12 bases remaining between them. CDR1 is SGHNT, CDR2 YENEEA, per germline. The CDR3 covers 15 residues.

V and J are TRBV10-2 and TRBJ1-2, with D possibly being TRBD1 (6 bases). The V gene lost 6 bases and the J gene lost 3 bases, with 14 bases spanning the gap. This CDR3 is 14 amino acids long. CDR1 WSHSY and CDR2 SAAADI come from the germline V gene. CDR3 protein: CASSKGQLDYGYTF. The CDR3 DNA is TGCGCCAGCAGCAAAGGACAGTTAGACTATGGCTACACCTTC.

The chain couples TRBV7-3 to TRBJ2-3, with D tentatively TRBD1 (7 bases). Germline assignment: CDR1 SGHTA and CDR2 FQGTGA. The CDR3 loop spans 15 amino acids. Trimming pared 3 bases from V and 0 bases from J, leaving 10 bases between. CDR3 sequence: CASSLTGTSTDTQYF. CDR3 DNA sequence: TGTGCCAGCAGCTTGACAGGGACTAGCACAGATACGCAGTATTTT.

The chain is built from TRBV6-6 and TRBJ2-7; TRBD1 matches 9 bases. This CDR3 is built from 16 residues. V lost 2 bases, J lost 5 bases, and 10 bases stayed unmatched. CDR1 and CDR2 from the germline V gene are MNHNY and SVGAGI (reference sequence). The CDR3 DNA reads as TGTGCCAGCAGTTACGCCATACGGGACAGGGATGACGAGCAGTACTTC. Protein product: CASSYAIRDRDDEQYF.

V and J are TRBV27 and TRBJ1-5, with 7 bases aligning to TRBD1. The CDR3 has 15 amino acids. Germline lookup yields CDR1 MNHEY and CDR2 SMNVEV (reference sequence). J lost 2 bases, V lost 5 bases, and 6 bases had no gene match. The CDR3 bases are TGTGCCAGCAGTAGAGGACAGGCTGGCAATCAGCCCCAGCATTTT. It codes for CASSRGQAGNQPQHF.

The CDR3: CASSEGANQPQHF. The CDR3 DNA is TGTGCCAGCAGTGAGGGGGCAAATCAGCCCCAGCATTTT. The rearrangement links TRBV6-1 to TRBJ1-5; weak D call: TRBD1 (6 bases). The CDR3 covers 13 residues. Germline values: CDR1 MNHNS, CDR2 SASEGT. V was pared by 3 bases and J by 4 bases, with 7 bases between.

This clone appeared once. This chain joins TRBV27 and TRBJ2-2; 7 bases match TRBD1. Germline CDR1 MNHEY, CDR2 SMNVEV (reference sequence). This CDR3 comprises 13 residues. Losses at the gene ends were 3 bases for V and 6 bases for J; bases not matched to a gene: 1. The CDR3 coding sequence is TGTGCCAGCAGTTTGCAGGGGGCCGGGGAGCTGTTTTTT. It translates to CASSLQGAGELFF.

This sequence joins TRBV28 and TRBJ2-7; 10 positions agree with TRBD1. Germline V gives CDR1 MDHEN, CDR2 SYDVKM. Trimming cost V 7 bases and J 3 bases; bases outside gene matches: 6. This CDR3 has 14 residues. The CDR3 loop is CASTWGQGHYEQYF. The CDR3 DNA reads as TGTGCCAGCACCTGGGGACAGGGGCACTACGAGCAGTACTTC. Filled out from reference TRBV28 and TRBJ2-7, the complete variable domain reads DVKVTQSSRYLVKRTGEKVFLECVQDMDHENMFWYRQDPGLGLRLIYFSYDVKMKEKGDIPEGYSVSREKKERFSLILESASTNQTSMYLCASTWGQGHYEQYFGPGTRLTVT.